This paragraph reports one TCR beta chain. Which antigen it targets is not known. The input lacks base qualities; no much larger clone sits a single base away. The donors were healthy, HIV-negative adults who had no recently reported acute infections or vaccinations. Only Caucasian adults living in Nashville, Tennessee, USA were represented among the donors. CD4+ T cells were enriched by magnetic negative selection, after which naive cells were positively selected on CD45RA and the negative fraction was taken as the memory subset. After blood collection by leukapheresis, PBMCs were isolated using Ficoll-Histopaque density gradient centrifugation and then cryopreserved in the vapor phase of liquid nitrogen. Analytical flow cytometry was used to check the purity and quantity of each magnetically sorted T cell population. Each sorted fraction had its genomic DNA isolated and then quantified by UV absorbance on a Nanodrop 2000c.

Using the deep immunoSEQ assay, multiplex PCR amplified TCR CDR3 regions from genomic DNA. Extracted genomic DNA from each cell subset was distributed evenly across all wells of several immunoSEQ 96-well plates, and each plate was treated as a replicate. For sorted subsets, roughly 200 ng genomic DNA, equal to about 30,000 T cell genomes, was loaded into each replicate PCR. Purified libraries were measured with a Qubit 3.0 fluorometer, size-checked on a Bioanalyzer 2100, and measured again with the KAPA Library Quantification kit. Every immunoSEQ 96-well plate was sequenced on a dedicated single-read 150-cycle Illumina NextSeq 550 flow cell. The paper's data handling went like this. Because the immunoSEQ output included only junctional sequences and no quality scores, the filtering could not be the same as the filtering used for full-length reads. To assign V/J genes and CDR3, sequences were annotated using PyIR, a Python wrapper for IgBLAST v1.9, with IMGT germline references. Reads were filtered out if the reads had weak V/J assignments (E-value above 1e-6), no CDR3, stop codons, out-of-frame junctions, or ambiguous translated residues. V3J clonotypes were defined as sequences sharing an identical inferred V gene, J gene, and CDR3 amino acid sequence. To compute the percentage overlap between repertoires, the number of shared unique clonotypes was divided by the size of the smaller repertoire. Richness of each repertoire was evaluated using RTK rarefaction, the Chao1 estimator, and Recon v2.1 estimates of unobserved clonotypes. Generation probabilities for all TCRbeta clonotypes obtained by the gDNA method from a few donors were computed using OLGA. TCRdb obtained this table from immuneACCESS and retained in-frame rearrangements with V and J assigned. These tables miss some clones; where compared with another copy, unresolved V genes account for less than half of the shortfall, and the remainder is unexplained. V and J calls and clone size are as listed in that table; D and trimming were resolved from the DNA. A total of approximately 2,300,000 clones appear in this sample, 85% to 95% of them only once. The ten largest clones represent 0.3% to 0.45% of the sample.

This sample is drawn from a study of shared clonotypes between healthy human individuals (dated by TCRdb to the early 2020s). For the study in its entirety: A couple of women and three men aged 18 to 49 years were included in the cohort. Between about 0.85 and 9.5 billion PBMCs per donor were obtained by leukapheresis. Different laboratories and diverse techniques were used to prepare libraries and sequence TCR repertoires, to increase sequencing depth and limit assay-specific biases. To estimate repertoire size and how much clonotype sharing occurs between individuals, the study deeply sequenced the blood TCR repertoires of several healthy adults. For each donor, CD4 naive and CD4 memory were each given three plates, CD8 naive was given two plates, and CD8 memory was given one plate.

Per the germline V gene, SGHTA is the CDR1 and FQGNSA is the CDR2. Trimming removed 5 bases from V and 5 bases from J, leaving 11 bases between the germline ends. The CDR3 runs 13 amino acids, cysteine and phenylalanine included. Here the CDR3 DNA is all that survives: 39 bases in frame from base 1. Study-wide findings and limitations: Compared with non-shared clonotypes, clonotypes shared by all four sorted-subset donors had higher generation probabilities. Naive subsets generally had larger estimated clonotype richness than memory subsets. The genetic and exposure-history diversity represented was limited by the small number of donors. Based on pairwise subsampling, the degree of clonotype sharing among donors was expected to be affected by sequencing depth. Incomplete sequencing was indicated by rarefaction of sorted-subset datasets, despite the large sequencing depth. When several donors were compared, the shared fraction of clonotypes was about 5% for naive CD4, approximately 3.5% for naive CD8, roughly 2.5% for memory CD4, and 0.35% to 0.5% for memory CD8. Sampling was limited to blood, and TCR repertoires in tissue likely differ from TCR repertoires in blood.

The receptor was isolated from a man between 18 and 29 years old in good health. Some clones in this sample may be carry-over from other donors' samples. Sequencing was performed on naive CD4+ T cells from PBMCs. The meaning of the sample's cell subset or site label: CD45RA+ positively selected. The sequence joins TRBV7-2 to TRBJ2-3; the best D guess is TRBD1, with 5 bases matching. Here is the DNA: TGTGCCAGCAGCCCCTTAAGGGGAGATACGCAGTATTTT. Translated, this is CASSPLRGDTQYF.